A selection of T cell receptor beta chains follows, all from one sample in a study of T-cell memory formation after mild COVID-19. TCRdb called the 5' RACE reads again in MiXCR, with one record for every CDR3 protein. The sample lists 350,000 to 450,000 distinct CDR3 sequences; 20% to 25% were seen once. Sequencing used PBMCs or a T cell subset sorted from them (not recorded which). These TCRs come from an adult woman who had mild COVID-19 (a few samples of this study predate the infection). Cell type and time point are not known. Both conserved end residues are part of each CDR3. A D gene is named only where the DNA matches it firmly. Clone size appears in some rows only: once, few, many, or a class for an expanded clone.

v_call	d_call	clone_size	j_call	cdr3_aa	cdr3_nt
TRBV20-1	-	-	TRBJ1-1	CSAMTGAAGTEAFF	TGCAGTGCCATGACAGGCGCGGCCGGGACTGAAGCTTTCTTT
TRBV5-6	-	-	TRBJ2-7	CASSLTGLVYEQYF	TGTGCCAGCAGCCTTACAGGCCTGGTATACGAGCAGTACTTC
TRBV3-1	-	-	TRBJ1-1	CASSPGEGSTEAFF	TGTGCCAGCAGCCCGGGGGAGGGGTCCACTGAAGCTTTCTTT
TRBV11-2	-	few	TRBJ2-3	CASSSARTDTQYF	TGTGCCAGCAGCTCCGCCCGTACAGATACGCAGTATTTT
TRBV28	-	-	TRBJ2-7	CASSLFTASYEQYF	TGTGCCAGCAGTTTATTTACAGCCTCCTACGAGCAGTACTTC
TRBV20-1	-	-	TRBJ1-1	CSARLLKPAGNTEAFF	TGCAGTGCTAGATTACTAAAGCCGGCAGGGAACACTGAAGCTTTCTTT
TRBV7-9	-	few	TRBJ2-7	CASSSGTNEQYF	TGTGCCAGCAGCTCTGGGACCAACGAGCAGTACTTC
TRBV6-1	-	-	TRBJ2-2	CASSKGIGELFF	TGTGCCAGCAGTAAGGGGATCGGGGAGCTGTTTTTT
TRBV5-6	TRBD2	few	TRBJ2-1	CASRFPGGLVQFF	TGTGCCAGCAGATTCCCGGGGGGGTTAGTGCAGTTCTTC
TRBV20-1	-	-	TRBJ2-3	CSARTPGTDTQYF	TGCAGTGCCCGGACGCCTGGGACAGATACGCAGTATTTT
TRBV9	-	few	TRBJ1-1	CASSGPTGTAFF	TGTGCCAGCAGCGGACCAACCGGGACAGCTTTCTTT
TRBV7-3	-	-	TRBJ2-3	CASSPAWTSTDTQYF	TGTGCCAGCAGCCCAGCGTGGACTAGCACAGATACGCAGTATTTT
TRBV6-5	-	-	TRBJ2-5	CASSYSGAIAQYF	TGTGCCAGCAGTTACTCGGGGGCCATCGCCCAGTACTTC
TRBV20-1	TRBD1	-	TRBJ1-4	CSAPDRARTNEKLFF	TGCAGTGCTCCCGACAGGGCGAGAACTAATGAAAAACTGTTTTTT
TRBV7-3	-	-	TRBJ2-3	CASSLTGPGTDTQYF	TGTGCCAGCAGCTTAACCGGGCCGGGCACAGATACGCAGTATTTT
TRBV7-9	-	few	TRBJ1-1	CASSWPAGTEAFF	TGTGCCAGCAGCTGGCCTGCGGGAACTGAAGCTTTCTTT
TRBV7-6	-	few	TRBJ2-1	CASSSLIGPPGGEQFF	TGTGCCAGCAGCTCGCTGATCGGGCCCCCAGGCGGTGAGCAGTTCTTC
TRBV6-5	TRBD2	-	TRBJ2-2	CASSRTSPNTGELFF	TGTGCCAGCAGCAGGACTAGCCCGAACACCGGGGAGCTGTTTTTT
TRBV12-3/TRBV12-4	-	many	TRBJ2-3	CASSSGGTDTQYF	TGTGCCAGCAGTTCCGGGGGCACAGATACGCAGTATTTT
TRBV4-1	-	-	TRBJ2-5	CASSRGTANQETQYF	TGCGCCAGCAGCCGCGGGACAGCGAACCAAGAGACCCAGTACTTC
TRBV7-8	-	few	TRBJ1-1	CASSLTAPWQGLNTEAFF	TGTGCCAGCAGCTTAACGGCCCCCTGGCAGGGCCTGAACACTGAAGCTTTCTTT
TRBV12-3/TRBV12-4	-	many	TRBJ2-7	CASSRAPSEYYEQYF	TGTGCCAGCAGTAGGGCGCCTAGCGAGTACTACGAGCAGTACTTC
TRBV12-3/TRBV12-4	-	-	TRBJ1-1	CASSAGPNTEAFF	TGTGCCAGCAGTGCGGGCCCAAACACTGAAGCTTTCTTT
TRBV5-1	-	few	TRBJ2-7	CASSFEDSLRDEQYF	TGCGCCAGCAGCTTCGAAGACTCCCTTCGGGACGAGCAGTACTTC
TRBV29-1	-	-	TRBJ2-1	CSVFPLPSRYNEQFF	TGCAGCGTTTTTCCACTCCCGAGTCGATACAATGAGCAGTTCTTC
TRBV23-1	TRBD1	few	TRBJ2-5	CASSPNYPPGTGQETQYF	TGCGCCAGCAGCCCTAACTACCCTCCCGGGACAGGGCAAGAGACCCAGTACTTC
TRBV6-5	-	-	TRBJ2-5	CASTGSGRAGGETQYF	TGTGCCAGCACTGGGAGTGGACGGGCCGGGGGAGAGACCCAGTACTTC
TRBV15	-	-	TRBJ2-7	CATSLGGYEQYF	TGTGCCACCAGCCTAGGGGGCTACGAGCAGTACTTC
TRBV6-2/TRBV6-3	-	few	TRBJ1-2	CASSLDGLTISYTF	TGTGCCAGCAGCCTGGACGGCCTAACTATTAGCTACACCTTC
TRBV11-2	TRBD2	many	TRBJ2-2	CAAPTGSSGRVGELFF	TGTGCCGCACCAACCGGGTCTAGCGGGAGGGTCGGGGAGCTGTTTTTT
TRBV12-3/TRBV12-4	-	-	TRBJ2-3	CASSLYRGTDTQYF	TGTGCCAGCAGTTTATACCGGGGCACAGATACGCAGTATTTT
TRBV2	TRBD1	few	TRBJ2-5	CASSGDSQETQYF	TGTGCCAGCAGTGGGGACAGCCAAGAGACCCAGTACTTC
TRBV14	-	few	TRBJ2-5	CASSHQGSRLLTGETQYF	TGTGCCAGCAGCCACCAGGGGTCACGGCTATTGACGGGGGAGACCCAGTACTTC
TRBV11-1	TRBD1	few	TRBJ2-7	CASSGADRKGYEQYF	TGTGCCAGCTCCGGGGCGGACAGGAAAGGCTACGAGCAGTACTTC
TRBV20-1	-	few	TRBJ2-7	CSAGATARGYEQYF	TGCAGTGCTGGGGCGACAGCGAGGGGCTACGAGCAGTACTTC
TRBV12-3/TRBV12-4	TRBD1	-	TRBJ2-7	CASSPRQGEGAYEQYF	TGTGCCAGCAGCCCTCGACAGGGCGAGGGTGCCTACGAGCAGTACTTC
TRBV9	-	-	TRBJ2-7	CASGHGGPSYEQYF	TGTGCCAGTGGGCACGGGGGCCCCTCCTACGAGCAGTACTTC
TRBV6-2/TRBV6-3	-	-	TRBJ2-2	CASRPPRGTRYTGELFF	TGTGCCAGCAGACCCCCCCGGGGCACACGGTATACCGGGGAGCTGTTTTTT
TRBV7-2	TRBD2	few	TRBJ2-5	CASSLPSGRARETQYF	TGTGCCAGCAGCTTACCTAGCGGGAGGGCCCGAGAGACCCAGTACTTC
TRBV12-3/TRBV12-4	-	few	TRBJ1-2	CASSLRLNYGYTF	TGTGCCAGCAGTTTACGGCTTAACTATGGCTACACCTTC
TRBV20-1	-	-	TRBJ1-6	CSARALRGATSPLHF	TGCAGTGCTAGAGCCCTGAGGGGGGCAACTTCACCCCTCCACTTT
TRBV7-9	TRBD2	-	TRBJ2-3	CASSSLRGGRADTQYF	TGTGCCAGCAGCTCCCTTCGGGGGGGCCGCGCAGATACGCAGTATTTT
TRBV5-1	TRBD2	many	TRBJ2-5	CASSLGSGGAETQYF	TGCGCCAGCAGCTTGGGTAGCGGGGGGGCCGAGACCCAGTACTTC
TRBV7-9	TRBD2	few	TRBJ2-5	CASSFLAGKRGETQYF	TGTGCCAGCAGCTTCCTAGCGGGAAAAAGGGGAGAGACCCAGTACTTC
TRBV7-8	-	few	TRBJ1-1	CASSSREYYTEAFF	TGTGCCAGCAGCAGTAGGGAGTACTACACTGAAGCTTTCTTT
TRBV7-9	-	-	TRBJ1-1	CASSLGGPDRAFF	TGTGCCAGCAGCTTAGGGGGTCCCGATAGGGCTTTCTTT
TRBV20-1	-	few	TRBJ2-6	CSARERGGANVLTF	TGCAGTGCTAGGGAAAGAGGGGGGGCCAACGTCCTGACTTTC
TRBV20-1	-	-	TRBJ2-2	CSAKGELNTGELFF	TGCAGTGCTAAGGGGGAACTGAACACCGGGGAGCTGTTTTTT
TRBV7-6	TRBD1	-	TRBJ2-2	CASSTKRTGTWELFF	TGTGCCAGCAGCACGAAACGGACAGGGACGTGGGAGCTGTTTTTT
TRBV6-1	-	few	TRBJ1-1	CASSTTRNTEAFF	TGTGCCAGCAGTACCACCAGGAACACTGAAGCTTTCTTT
TRBV25-1	-	few	TRBJ2-7	CASSESGRGSEQYF	TGTGCCAGCAGTGAATCGGGCAGGGGATCCGAGCAGTACTTC
TRBV27	TRBD1	few	TRBJ2-7	CASSPGTDKGVQYF	TGTGCCAGCAGTCCGGGGACAGACAAGGGCGTGCAGTACTTC
TRBV3-1	-	few	TRBJ1-5	CASSQGGTIGIQPQHF	TGTGCCAGCAGCCAAGGGGGGACAATAGGTATTCAGCCCCAGCATTTT